This T cell receptor (beta chain) was sequenced in a study of neurological immune-mediated disorders. Study-wide findings and caveats: Across subjects, expanded clones had no CDR3 amino acid sequences in common, pointing to private repertoires in all groups.

5'RACE with 10-nucleotide random UMIs produced the cDNA. Using its own MiXCR run on the 5' RACE reads, TCRdb lists one record per CDR3 protein. Here the sample spans 30,000 to 45,000 distinct CDR3 sequences, 9.5% to 13% being singletons. This clonotype was seen at least ten times. The target antigen is unknown. The CDR3 runs 15 residues. Germline V gene lookup returns CDR1 SGHVS and CDR2 FQNEAQ. The V and J ends lost 1 base and 0 bases respectively, with 7 bases between them. The sorted libraries involved the use of about 910,000 CD4+ or CD8+ T cells. Material: CD4+ T cells from blood. The V and J genes are TRBV7-8 and TRBJ1-5; D not certain. The clonotype comes from a woman aged 25 to 39 with HTLV-1-associated myelopathy (HAM/TSP). CDR3 in DNA: TGTGCCAGCAGCTTAGACCACTCTAGCAATCAGCCCCAGCATTTT. It is translated as CASSLDHSSNQPQHF. Full variable domain (rest looked up from reference TRBV7-8 and TRBJ1-5): GAGVSQSPRYKVAKRGQDVALRCDPISGHVSLFWYQQALGQGPEFLTYFQNEAQLDKSGLPSDRFFAERPEGSVSTLKIQRTQQEDSAVYLCASSLDHSSNQPQHFGDGTRLSIL.